Here is one T cell receptor beta chain with its context. The data were taken from a study of T-cell reconstitution after alpha-beta-depleted transplantation in children. Preparation of the TCRbeta library was carried out with unique molecular identifiers. TCRdb recomputed calls from the PCR reads with MiXCR, one row per CDR3 protein. The sample shows some 640,000 distinct CDR3 sequences, around a sixth of them seen only once. The CDR3 is made up of 16 amino acids. J was trimmed by 8 bases and V by 4 bases; bases with no gene match: 12. Germline values: CDR1 SEHNR, CDR2 FQNEAQ (reference sequence). Specimen: PBMCs from the stem cell graft donor, collected from the stem cell graft. V is TRBV7-9 and J is TRBJ2-1, with 9 bases matching TRBD1. This receptor was obtained from a human donor who donated a stem cell graft to a child with acute myeloid leukemia. CDR3 in DNA: TGTGCCAGCAGCTCCTTACCCGGGACAGGGACCCATGAGCAGTTCTTC. Amino acid sequence: CASSSLPGTGTHEQFF.